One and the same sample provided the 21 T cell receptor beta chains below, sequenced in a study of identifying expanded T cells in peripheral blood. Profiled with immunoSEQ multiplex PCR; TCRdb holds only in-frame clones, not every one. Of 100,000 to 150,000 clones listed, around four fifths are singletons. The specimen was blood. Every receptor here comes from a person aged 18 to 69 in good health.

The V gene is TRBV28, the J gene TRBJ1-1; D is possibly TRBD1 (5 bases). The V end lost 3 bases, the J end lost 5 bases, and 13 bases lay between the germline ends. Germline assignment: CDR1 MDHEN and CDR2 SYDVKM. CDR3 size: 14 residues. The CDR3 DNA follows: TGTGCCAGCAGTTTGGGAGGGACGGGGACTGAAGCTTTCTTT. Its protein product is CASSLGGTGTEAFF.

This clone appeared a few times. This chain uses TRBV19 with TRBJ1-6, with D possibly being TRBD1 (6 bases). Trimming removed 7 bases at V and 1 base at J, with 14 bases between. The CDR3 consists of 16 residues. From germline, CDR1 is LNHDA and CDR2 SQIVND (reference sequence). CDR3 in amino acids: CASIQGKGSYNSPLHF. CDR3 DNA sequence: TGTGCCAGTATCCAGGGGAAGGGTTCCTATAATTCACCCCTCCACTTT.

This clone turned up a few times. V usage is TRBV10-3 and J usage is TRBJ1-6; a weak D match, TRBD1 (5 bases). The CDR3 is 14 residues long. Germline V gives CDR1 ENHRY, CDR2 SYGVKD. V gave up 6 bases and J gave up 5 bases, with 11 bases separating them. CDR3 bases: TGTGCCATCAGCCGGGACCTCAATAATTCACCCCTCCACTTT. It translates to CAISRDLNNSPLHF.

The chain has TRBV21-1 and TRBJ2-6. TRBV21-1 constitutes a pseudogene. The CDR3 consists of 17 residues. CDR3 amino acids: CASSKARTLSGANVLTF. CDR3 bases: TGTGCCAGCAGCAAAGCCCGGACCCTCTCTGGGGCCAACGTCCTGACTTTC.

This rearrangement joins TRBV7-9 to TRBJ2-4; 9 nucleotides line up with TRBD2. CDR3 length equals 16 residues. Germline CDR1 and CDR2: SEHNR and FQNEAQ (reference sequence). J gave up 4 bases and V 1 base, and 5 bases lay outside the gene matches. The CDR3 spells CASSLDIAGAKNIQYF. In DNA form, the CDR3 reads TGTGCCAGCAGCTTAGATATAGCGGGGGCTAAAAACATTCAGTACTTC.

The CDR3 sequence: CASSFGDIIPGYTF. In DNA form, the CDR3 reads TGTGCCAGCAGCTTTGGGGACATAATTCCCGGCTACACCTTC. V usage is TRBV5-5 and J usage is TRBJ1-2; perhaps TRBD1 as D (6 bases). The V and J ends lost 2 bases and 8 bases respectively, with 16 bases between them. The CDR3 is 14 residues long. The germline CDR1 and CDR2 sequences are SGHKS and YYEKEE (reference sequence).

The CDR3 sequence: CASSEPQQGGWGYTF. In DNA, the CDR3 is TGTGCCAGCAGTGAACCCCAACAGGGCGGATGGGGCTACACCTTC. The chain combines TRBV6-1 with TRBJ1-2, with D possibly TRBD1 on 6 matching bases. The CDR3 covers 15 residues. Trimming took off 2 bases at V and 8 bases at J, with 18 bases between the two ends. The germline V gene has CDR1 MNHNS and CDR2 SASEGT.

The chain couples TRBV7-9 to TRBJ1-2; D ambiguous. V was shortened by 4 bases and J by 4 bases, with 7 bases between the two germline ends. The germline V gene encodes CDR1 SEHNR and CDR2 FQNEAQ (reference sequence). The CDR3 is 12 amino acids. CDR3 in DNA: TGTGCCAGCAGCTCATCTTCCTATGGCTACACCTTC. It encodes CASSSSSYGYTF.

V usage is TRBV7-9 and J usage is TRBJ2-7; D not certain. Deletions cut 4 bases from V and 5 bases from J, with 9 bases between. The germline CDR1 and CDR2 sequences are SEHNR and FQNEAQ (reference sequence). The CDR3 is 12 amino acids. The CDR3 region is CASSSPGNEQYF. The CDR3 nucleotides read TGTGCCAGCAGCTCCCCGGGTAACGAGCAGTACTTC. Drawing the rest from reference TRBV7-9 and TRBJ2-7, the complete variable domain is DTGVSQNPRHKITKRGQNVTFRCDPISEHNRLYWYRQTLGQGPEFLTYFQNEAQLEKSRLLSDRFSAERPKGSFSTLEIQRTEQGDSAMYLCASSSPGNEQYFGPGTRLTVT.

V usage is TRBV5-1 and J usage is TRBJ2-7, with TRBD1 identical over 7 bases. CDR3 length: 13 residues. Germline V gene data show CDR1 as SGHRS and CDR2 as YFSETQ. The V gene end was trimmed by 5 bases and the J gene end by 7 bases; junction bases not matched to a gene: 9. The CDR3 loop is CASRTGYIQEQYF. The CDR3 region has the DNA TGCGCCAGCAGGACAGGGTATATCCAAGAGCAGTACTTC.

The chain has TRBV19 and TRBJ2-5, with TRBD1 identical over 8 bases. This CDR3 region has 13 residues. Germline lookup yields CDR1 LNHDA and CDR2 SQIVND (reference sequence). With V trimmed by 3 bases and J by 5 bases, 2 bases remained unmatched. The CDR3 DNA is TGTGCCAGTAGTATGGACAGGGTGGAGACCCAGTACTTC. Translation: CASSMDRVETQYF.

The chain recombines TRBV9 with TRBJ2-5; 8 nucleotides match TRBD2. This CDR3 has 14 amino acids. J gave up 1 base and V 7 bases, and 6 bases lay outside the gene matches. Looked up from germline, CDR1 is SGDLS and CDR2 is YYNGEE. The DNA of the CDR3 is TGTGCCAGCGGCAGAGGGACTAGCCAAGAGACCCAGTACTTC. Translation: CASGRGTSQETQYF.

This CDR3 reads CSVKTGHPGPYEQYF. The CDR3 nucleotides read TGCAGCGTAAAGACGGGACACCCAGGGCCCTACGAGCAGTACTTC. The chain recombines TRBV29-1 with TRBJ2-7, with a weak D call TRBD1 (6 bases). The CDR3 covers 15 residues. V was pared by 6 bases and J by 2 bases, with 20 bases between. Germline values: CDR1 SQVTM, CDR2 ANQGSEA.

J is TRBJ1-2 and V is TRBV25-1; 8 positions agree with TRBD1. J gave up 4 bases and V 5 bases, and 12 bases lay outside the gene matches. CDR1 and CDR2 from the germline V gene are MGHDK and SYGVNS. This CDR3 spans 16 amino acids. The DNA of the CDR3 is TGTGCCAGCAGTAGGAGATCAGGACAGGGCGGCTATGGCTACACCTTC. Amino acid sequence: CASSRRSGQGGYGYTF.

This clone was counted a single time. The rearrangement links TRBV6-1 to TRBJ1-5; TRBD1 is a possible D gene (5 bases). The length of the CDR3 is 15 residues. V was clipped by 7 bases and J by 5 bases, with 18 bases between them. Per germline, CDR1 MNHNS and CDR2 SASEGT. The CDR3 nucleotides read TGTGCCAGCAAATTGGTTATGACAGCAGATCAGCCCCAGCATTTT. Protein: CASKLVMTADQPQHF.

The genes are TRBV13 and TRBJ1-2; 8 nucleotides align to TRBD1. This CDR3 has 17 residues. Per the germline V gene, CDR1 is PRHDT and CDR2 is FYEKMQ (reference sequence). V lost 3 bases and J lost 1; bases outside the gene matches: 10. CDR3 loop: CASSLETGESVNYGYTF. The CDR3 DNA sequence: TGTGCCAGCAGCTTGGAGACAGGGGAGTCTGTTAACTATGGCTACACCTTC. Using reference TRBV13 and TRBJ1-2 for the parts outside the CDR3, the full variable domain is AAGVIQSPRHLIKEKRETATLKCYPIPRHDTVYWYQQGPGQDPQFLISFYEKMQSDKGSIPDRFSAQQFSDYHSELNMSSLELGDSALYFCASSLETGESVNYGYTFGSGTRLTVV.

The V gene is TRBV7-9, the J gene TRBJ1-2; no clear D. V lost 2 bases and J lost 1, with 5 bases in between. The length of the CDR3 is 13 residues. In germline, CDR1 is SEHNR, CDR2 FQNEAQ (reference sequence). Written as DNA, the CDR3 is TGTGCCAGCAGCTTAACGGATAACTATGGCTACACCTTC. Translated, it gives CASSLTDNYGYTF.

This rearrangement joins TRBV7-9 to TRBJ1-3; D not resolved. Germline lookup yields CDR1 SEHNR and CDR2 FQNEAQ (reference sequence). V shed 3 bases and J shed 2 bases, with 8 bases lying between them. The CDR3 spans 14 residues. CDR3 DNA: TGTGCCAGCAGCTTGTTAGGCACTGGAAACACCATATATTTT. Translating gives CASSLLGTGNTIYF.

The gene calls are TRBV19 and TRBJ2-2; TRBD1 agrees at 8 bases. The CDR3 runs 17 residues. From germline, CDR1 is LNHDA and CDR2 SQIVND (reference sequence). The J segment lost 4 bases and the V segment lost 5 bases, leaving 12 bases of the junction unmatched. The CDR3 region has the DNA TGTGCCAGTAGTTCCTCTGGGACAGGCGTTGCCACCGGGGAGCTGTTTTTT. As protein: CASSSSGTGVATGELFF.

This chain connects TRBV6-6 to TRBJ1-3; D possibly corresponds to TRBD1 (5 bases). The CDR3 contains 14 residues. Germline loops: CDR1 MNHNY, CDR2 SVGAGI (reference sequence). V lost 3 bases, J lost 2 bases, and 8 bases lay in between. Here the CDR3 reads CASSYDSAGNTIYF. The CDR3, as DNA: TGTGCCAGCAGTTATGACAGTGCTGGAAACACCATATATTTT.

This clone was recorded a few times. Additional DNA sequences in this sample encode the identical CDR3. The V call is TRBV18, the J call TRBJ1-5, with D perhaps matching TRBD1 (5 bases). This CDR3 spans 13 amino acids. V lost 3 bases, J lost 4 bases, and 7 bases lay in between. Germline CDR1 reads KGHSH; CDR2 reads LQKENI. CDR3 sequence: CASSPTGNQPQHF. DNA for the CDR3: TGTGCCAGCTCACCCACAGGAAATCAGCCCCAGCATTTT. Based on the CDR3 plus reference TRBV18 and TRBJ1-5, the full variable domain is NAGVMQNPRHLVRRRGQEARLRCSPMKGHSHVYWYRQLPEEGLKFMVYLQKENIIDESGMPKERFSAEFPKEGPSILRIQQVVRGDSAAYFCASSPTGNQPQHFGDGTRLSIL.